This TCR beta chain was profiled in a study of T cell changes during pregnancy in multiple sclerosis. The germline gives CDR1 MNHEY, CDR2 SMNVEV (reference sequence). Trimming cost V 3 bases and J 0 bases; bases outside gene matches: 6. This CDR3 has 17 amino acids. Using immunoSEQ multiplex PCR, the repertoire was profiled, and TCRdb retains in-frame clones only, with some absent. Of tens of thousands of clones detected, approximately 94% appear once; the ten largest clones hold roughly 2.1%. This specimen was peripheral blood, taken in the second trimester of pregnancy. The TCR sequence derives from a female donor in good health, enrolled as a control in a pregnancy study. The chain combines TRBV27 with TRBJ2-2; 8 nucleotides agree with TRBD2. Here the CDR3 reads CASSFRGGPANTGELFF. CDR3 coding DNA: TGTGCCAGCAGTTTCCGCGGGGGGCCCGCGAACACCGGGGAGCTGTTTTTT.